A selection of T cell receptor beta chains follows, all from one sample in a study of blood T cell repertoires in COVID-19. Sequenced by immunoSEQ multiplex PCR; TCRdb stores in-frame clones only, minus some. The sample includes 120,000 or so clones, under 80% of them seen just once. What was sequenced was peripheral blood. These receptors were collected from a man aged 50 or older with acute or convalescent COVID-19. Both conserved end residues are part of each CDR3. A D gene is named only where the DNA matches it firmly. Size is stated for part of the rows, as once, few or many counts, or as a class when the clone is expanded.

D gene,V gene,J gene,clone size,CDR3 DNA,CDR3 protein
NA,TRBV7-6,TRBJ1-3,few,TGTGCCAGCAGCTCACCTCTTGGAGGCGGCTCTGGAAACACCATATATTTT,CASSSPLGGGSGNTIYF
TRBD1,TRBV19,TRBJ1-1,NA,TGTGCCAGTACCATCATTACAGGGGTCACTGAAGCTTTCTTT,CASTIITGVTEAFF
NA,TRBV7-9,TRBJ1-1,NA,TGTGCCAGCAGCTTAGCAATGACGGGCACTGAAGCTTTCTTT,CASSLAMTGTEAFF
NA,TRBV6-1,TRBJ1-6,NA,TGTGCCAGCAGTGAATGGGGGGCCTATAATTCACCCCTCCACTTT,CASSEWGAYNSPLHF
NA,TRBV5-4,TRBJ2-1,NA,TGTGCCAGCAGCTTGGATGGAGACAATGAGCAGTTCTTC,CASSLDGDNEQFF
NA,TRBV6-6,TRBJ2-2,NA,TGTGCCAGCAGTGTAGAGGAAAGGACCGGGGAGCTGTTTTTT,CASSVEERTGELFF
TRBD2,TRBV4-1,TRBJ2-3,NA,TGCGCCAGCACACCGGGACTAGCGGGAGTGTTTGTTTTTATAGATACGCAGTATTTT,CASTPGLAGVFVFIDTQYF
TRBD1,TRBV19,TRBJ1-2,NA,TGTGCCAGTAGTACTCCGGGACAGCTCTATGGCTACACCTTC,CASSTPGQLYGYTF
NA,TRBV12-3/TRBV12-4,TRBJ1-1,NA,TGTGCCAGCAACCAAGCGAACACTGAAGCTTTCTTT,CASNQANTEAFF
NA,TRBV19,TRBJ1-1,NA,TGTGCCAGTAGCCCTACCCCGACAGGAAGAGGCATGAACACTGAAGCTTTCTTT,CASSPTPTGRGMNTEAFF
NA,TRBV3-1/TRBV3-2,TRBJ2-7,NA,TGTGCCAGCAGCCTTTTGCGCCACGAGCAGTACTTC,CASSLLRHEQYF
NA,TRBV27,TRBJ2-5,NA,TGTGCCAGCAGCCCTCGTAAGGGGGAGACCCAGTACTTC,CASSPRKGETQYF
TRBD1,TRBV30,TRBJ1-4,NA,TGTGCCTTCGGACAGGGTATTGAAAAACTGTTTTTT,CAFGQGIEKLFF
TRBD2,TRBV7-3,TRBJ2-1,NA,TGTGCCAGCAGCCGACTAGCGGGGGAGAACAATGAGCAGTTCTTC,CASSRLAGENNEQFF
NA,TRBV11-2,TRBJ1-6,NA,TGTGCCAGCAGCTTATTGCGGGGGTCCTATAATTCACCCCTCCACTTT,CASSLLRGSYNSPLHF
NA,TRBV19,TRBJ1-4,once,TGTGCCAGTAGTCCTCAGGGAGGGAATGAAAAACTGTTTTTT,CASSPQGGNEKLFF
NA,TRBV28,TRBJ2-7,NA,TGTGCCAGCAGTTTAGCATCGGAGGAGTGGTACGAGCAGTACTTC,CASSLASEEWYEQYF
TRBD2,TRBV4-2,TRBJ2-1,NA,TGTGCCAGCAGCCCGACTAGCGGGAGCAATGAGCAGTTCTTC,CASSPTSGSNEQFF
TRBD1,TRBV6-5,TRBJ1-1,NA,TGTGCCAGCGCCCGGGACAGGGGCCCCACTGAAGCTTTCTTT,CASARDRGPTEAFF
TRBD2,TRBV3-1/TRBV3-2,TRBJ2-2,NA,TGTGCCAGCAGCCAAGATATTAGACGGTCTAGCGGGGGAAACACCGGGGAGCTGTTTTTT,CASSQDIRRSSGGNTGELFF
TRBD1,TRBV6-1,TRBJ2-7,NA,TGTGCCAGCAGTGAAGCGTATGGACAGGGTTACGAGCAGTACTTC,CASSEAYGQGYEQYF
TRBD2,TRBV10-2,TRBJ2-1,NA,TGCGCCAGCGGTCCTAGCGGGGCTTTCAATGAGCAGTTCTTC,CASGPSGAFNEQFF
NA,TRBV5-6,TRBJ1-2,few,TGTGCCAGCAGCTTGGTGGCAGGGCGAACCTATGGCTACACCTTC,CASSLVAGRTYGYTF
NA,TRBV7-8,TRBJ1-1,NA,TGTGCCAGCAGCTTATACCAGGTGGACACTGAAGCTTTCTTT,CASSLYQVDTEAFF
NA,TRBV2,TRBJ2-4,NA,TGTGCCAGCAGTGAGGGTAGCGGAGGAGGACGGTACTTC,CASSEGSGGGRYF
NA,TRBV10-1,TRBJ1-6,NA,TGCGCCAGCAGTGAGTCAGGGGTTTCACCCCTCCACTTT,CASSESGVSPLHF
TRBD2,TRBV5-6,TRBJ2-5,NA,TGTGCCAGCAGCTTGGCTAGCGGGGGGAAATACTTC,CASSLASGGKYF
NA,TRBV7-9,TRBJ1-2,few,TGTGCCAGCAGCCCCCGGACAGAGTATGGCTACACCTTC,CASSPRTEYGYTF
NA,TRBV5-8,TRBJ1-6,NA,TGTGCCAGCAGCTTTGAGCGGGATTCACCCCTCCACTTT,CASSFERDSPLHF
TRBD1,TRBV25-1,TRBJ1-6,NA,TGTGCCAGCAGTCGCCCGGGACAGCCTTCACCCCTCCACTTT,CASSRPGQPSPLHF
TRBD2,TRBV3-1/TRBV3-2,TRBJ2-5,NA,TGTGCCAGCAGCCACGGGCTAGCGGCTCAAGAGACCCAGTACTTC,CASSHGLAAQETQYF
TRBD1,TRBV29-1,TRBJ1-1,NA,TGCAGCGTAACAGGGGGGACTGAAGCTTTCTTT,CSVTGGTEAFF
NA,TRBV19,TRBJ1-1,NA,TGTGCCAGTAGTATGGACAGTACTTCCCTGAATACTGAAGCTTTCTTT,CASSMDSTSLNTEAFF
TRBD1,TRBV6-2/TRBV6-3,TRBJ1-5,NA,TGTGCCAGCAGTGAGGGACAGGGTTGGAGGCAGCCCCAGCATTTT,CASSEGQGWRQPQHF
TRBD1,TRBV6-1,TRBJ1-4,NA,TGTGCCAGCAGTGAGCAGGGGGCGGTGAGTGAAAAACTGTTTTTT,CASSEQGAVSEKLFF
NA,TRBV5-5,TRBJ2-7,NA,TGTGCCAGCAGCGCCCGGTACGAGCAGTACTTC,CASSARYEQYF
NA,TRBV7-6,TRBJ2-3,NA,TGTGCCAGCAGCTTAGAAATTACTAGCACAGATACGCAGTATTTT,CASSLEITSTDTQYF
NA,TRBV19,TRBJ2-5,few,TGTGCCAGTAGTGGTATAGAGGGAAAAGAGACCCAGTACTTC,CASSGIEGKETQYF
TRBD1,TRBV28,TRBJ2-4,NA,TGTGCCAGCAGTCCCCGGGACAGGGGGGACATTCAGTACTTC,CASSPRDRGDIQYF
TRBD1,TRBV19,TRBJ2-7,NA,TGTGCCAGTAGTATTACAGGGGTGGCCTACGAGCAGTACTTC,CASSITGVAYEQYF
NA,TRBV2,TRBJ1-1,NA,TGTGCCAGCAGGTTGACAGTAAGGTACACTGAAGCTTTCTTT,CASRLTVRYTEAFF
NA,TRBV18,TRBJ1-5,NA,TGTGCCAGCTCACCCCAGAGGGAAGGTAGGAGCAATCAGCCCCAGCATTTT,CASSPQREGRSNQPQHF
TRBD2,TRBV7-3,TRBJ2-1,NA,TGTGCCAGCAGTTCGATGGGACTAGCGGCCAATGAGCAGTTCTTC,CASSSMGLAANEQFF
NA,TRBV6-6,TRBJ1-3,NA,TGTGCCAGCAGAGGGGAGGGCGGTGGAAACACCATATATTTT,CASRGEGGGNTIYF
TRBD1,TRBV6-5,TRBJ1-2,once,TGTGCCAGCAGGCCAACAGGGGGCTATGGCTACACCTTC,CASRPTGGYGYTF
NA,TRBV19,TRBJ2-7,NA,TGTGCCAGTAGTGCCGGACAGTCCTACGAGCAGTACTTC,CASSAGQSYEQYF
TRBD1,TRBV11-2,TRBJ2-2,few,TGTGCCAGCAGCTTACGGGACAGGGTGGGATCCGGGGAGCTGTTTTTT,CASSLRDRVGSGELFF
NA,TRBV14,TRBJ1-2,NA,TGTGCCAGCAGCCGCTCTAGAGGGTCCCTTGGCTACACCTTC,CASSRSRGSLGYTF
NA,TRBV24-1,TRBJ2-1,once,TGTGCCACTGAACAGGGAAATGAGCAGTTCTTC,CATEQGNEQFF
TRBD2,TRBV18,TRBJ2-3,few,TGTGCCAGCTCTCCGGCGCTAGCGGGGGTATACACAGATACGCAGTATTTT,CASSPALAGVYTDTQYF
NA,TRBV27,TRBJ1-2,NA,TGTGCCAGCAGGTCAGCGGGCGGGAACTATGGCTACACCTTC,CASRSAGGNYGYTF
NA,TRBV9,TRBJ1-3,few,TGTGCCAGCTCCGGACAGTCTTCTGGAAACACCATATATTTT,CASSGQSSGNTIYF